The text below deals with one T cell receptor beta chain. The antigen it recognizes is unknown. No much larger clone is present one base from it, and per-base qualities are unavailable. TCRbeta CDR3 regions were amplified from genomic DNA by means of the immunoSEQ Assay, a bias-controlled multiplex PCR. The authors' pipeline ran thus. The number of nucleated cells in each sample was estimated by amplification of reference gene primers within the assay. To quantify the absolute abundance of each unique TCRbeta CDR3 rearrangement, sequence reads were collapsed and filtered. Productive Simpson clonality was computed per sample as the square root of Simpson's diversity index over productive rearrangements. This immuneACCESS table, as held by TCRdb, lists in-frame sequences with V and J called but not all clones. Of the missing ones, under half trace to an unresolved V gene in checked studies; the others have no known cause. The V and J calls and clone size come from that table; D and trimming were worked out from the DNA. Present in this sample are approximately 490,000 clones, about nine tenths of which were seen just once. The ten largest clonotypes hold around 0.7% of the sample.

This sample was included in a study of blood T cell repertoires in COVID-19 (dated by TCRdb to about 2020). With respect to the entire study: The collaborator samples originated in the United States, Italy and Spain and spanned the acute and convalescent phases of COVID-19. The repertoires were released in a freely available public database intended as a resource for research on the immune response to SARS-CoV-2. The samples were drawn from the first 160 participants of the ongoing ImmuneRACE study and from over a thousand subjects provided by 6 global collaborators. Sample metadata almost always included a de-identified subject ID, COVID-19 status, age in years and sex. Deeply sampled blood TCRbeta repertoires from subjects exposed to, actively infected with, or recovered from COVID-19 were included in the dataset. The prospective study material was composed of cDNA or gDNA derived from T cells, B-cell-depleted T cells, or PBMCs. Where HLA class I and class II types were available, the types were taken from metadata supplied by the sample provider, not from assay-based typing. General conclusions and limits of the study: The quantity of clinical and demographic metadata differed by source and by participant and was supplied without curation.

In the germline V gene (reference sequence), CDR1 corresponds to LNHNV and CDR2 to YYDKDF. V is pared back by 0 bases and J by 6 bases, with 15 bases lying between the germline termini. Its CDR3 holds 16 amino acids, cysteine through phenylalanine. Only the CDR3 part of the read is kept: 48 bases, read in frame from the first base. In the prospective study, participants were roughly 18 to 90 years old, resided in 24 geographic areas of the United States, and were enrolled through a virtual design. In the prospective study, participants were assigned to cohorts based on the clinical history participants reported in a screening survey and a study questionnaire. For ImmuneRACE Cohort 3, a participant was defined as recovered based on two consecutive negative NP/OP PCR tests, clearance by a healthcare professional, or resolution of symptoms. Mobile phlebotomists in the prospective study collected whole blood, serum and a nasopharyngeal or oropharyngeal swab from every participant. Prospective study participants could optionally give additional blood draws and questionnaires over an approximately 2-month period. Before DNA extraction, prospective study blood samples were shipped either frozen or at room temperature.

The chain is assembled from TRBV15 and TRBJ1-5; TRBD1 is perhaps the D gene, given 5 matching bases. The receptor comes from a woman aged 18-35 years who had recovered from COVID-19. The source material was PBMCs or T cells enriched from blood (not recorded which). The CDR3 protein sequence reads: CATSRDSGVSGQPQHF. Here is the DNA: TGTGCCACCAGCAGAGATTCGGGGGTGTCAGGTCAGCCCCAGCATTTT. This CDR3, with the reference TRBV15 and TRBJ1-5 proteins standing in past its ends, gives the full variable domain DAMVIQNPRYQVTQFGKPVTLSCSQTLNHNVMYWYQQKSSQAPKLLFHYYDKDFNNEADTPDNFQSRRPNTSFCFLDIRSPGLGDTAMYLCATSRDSGVSGQPQHFGDGTRLSIL.